A single sample gave rise to the 18 T cell receptor beta chains below, sequenced in a study of blood T cell repertoires in COVID-19. TCRdb keeps only in-frame clones here, not all; method: immunoSEQ multiplex PCR. This sample has approximately 170,000 clones; about 89% occur once, and the top ten carry more than 3%. Input material: peripheral blood. Receptors were obtained from a man between 65 and 85 years old with acute or convalescent COVID-19.

The V gene is TRBV19, the J gene TRBJ2-5, with 8 bases identical to TRBD2. CDR1 is LNHDA and CDR2 is SQIVND in the germline V gene (reference sequence). V shed 2 bases, J shed 2 bases, and the junction held 4 bases outside the gene matches. This CDR3 has 15 residues. CDR3 protein: CASSIFGGRQETQYF. CDR3 nucleotide sequence: TGTGCCAGTAGTATATTTGGCGGGAGGCAAGAGACCCAGTACTTC. The full variable domain, with the rest looked up from reference TRBV19 and TRBJ2-5, is DGGITQSPKYLFRKEGQNVTLSCEQNLNHDAMYWYRQDPGQGLRLIYYSQIVNDFQKGDIAEGYSVSREKKESFPLTVTSAQKNPTAFYLCASSIFGGRQETQYFGPGTRLLVL.

This clone is a singleton in its sample. The chain uses TRBV5-1 and TRBJ1-3, with a weak D call TRBD1 (6 bases). Trimming removed 6 bases at V and 2 bases at J, with 9 bases between. From germline, CDR1 is SGHRS and CDR2 YFSETQ. CDR3 length: 13 residues. The CDR3 reads CASTTGPGNTIYF. CDR3 sequence (DNA): TGCGCCAGCACCACAGGGCCTGGAAACACCATATATTTT.

The V and J genes are TRBV5-4 and TRBJ2-7, with 7 positions matching TRBD1. In germline, CDR1 is SGHNT, CDR2 YYREEE (reference sequence). V lost 4 bases, J lost 5 bases, and 6 bases stayed unmatched. The CDR3 spans 13 residues. The chain's CDR3 is CASSRRQGDEQYF. CDR3 DNA: TGTGCCAGCAGCCGCCGACAGGGTGACGAGCAGTACTTC. The whole variable domain, filled in from reference TRBV5-4 and TRBJ2-7, reads ETGVTQSPTHLIKTRGQQVTLRCSSQSGHNTVSWYQQALGQGPQFIFQYYREEENGRGNFPPRFSGLQFPNYSSELNVNALELDDSALYLCASSRRQGDEQYFGPGTRLTVT.

CDR3 amino acids: CASSLRTGGKVEAFF. The CDR3 nucleotides are TGTGCCAGCAGTTTAAGGACAGGGGGCAAGGTTGAAGCTTTCTTT. The chain employs TRBV27 and TRBJ1-1; 11 bases fit TRBD1. The CDR3 has 15 amino acids. The germline CDR1 and CDR2 sequences are MNHEY and SMNVEV (reference sequence). V trimming: 2 bases; J trimming: 7 bases; junction bases outside the gene matches: 6.

The chain couples TRBV3-1 (or the pseudogene TRBV3-2) to TRBJ2-3, with TRBD2 matching over 9 bases. V trimming: 1 base; J trimming: 0 bases; junction bases outside the gene matches: 2. From germline, CDR1 is LGHDT and CDR2 YNNKEL (reference sequence). The CDR3 contains 16 residues. The CDR3 sequence is CASSQALAGSTDTQYF. The CDR3 DNA is TGTGCCAGCAGCCAAGCGCTAGCGGGAAGCACAGATACGCAGTATTTT.

The rearrangement links TRBV5-4 to TRBJ2-7, with a tentative D call TRBD2 (7 bases). The CDR3 is 15 amino acids. In germline, CDR1 is SGHNT, CDR2 YYREEE (reference sequence). V lost 0 bases to trimming and J lost 4 bases, with 14 bases between them. The CDR3 reads CASSLGGGHVYEQYF. CDR3 nucleotides: TGTGCCAGCAGCTTGGGGGGGGGCCACGTTTACGAGCAGTACTTC.

The gene calls are TRBV7-9 and TRBJ1-6; D is possibly TRBD1 (5 bases). This CDR3 comprises 12 residues. Germline CDR1 SEHNR, CDR2 FQNEAQ (reference sequence). The V gene lost 3 bases and the J gene lost 10 bases, with 7 bases spanning the gap. The CDR3 DNA reads TGTGCCAGCAGCTTGTCAGGGTCACCCCTCCACTTT. Amino acids: CASSLSGSPLHF. The entire variable domain, with the rest obtained from reference TRBV7-9 and TRBJ1-6, is as follows: DTGVSQNPRHKITKRGQNVTFRCDPISEHNRLYWYRQTLGQGPEFLTYFQNEAQLEKSRLLSDRFSAERPKGSFSTLEIQRTEQGDSAMYLCASSLSGSPLHFGNGTRLTVT.

J is TRBJ1-1 and V is TRBV5-1; D may be TRBD1 (5 bases). The CDR3 length is 15 residues. Germline V gene data show CDR1 as SGHRS and CDR2 as YFSETQ. Trimming took 4 bases from V and 5 from J, leaving 18 bases between them. For the CDR3, the DNA is TGCGCCAGCAGCCAGCCCGACAGTGTTACGACTGAAGCTTTCTTT. The encoded protein is CASSQPDSVTTEAFF.

This chain uses TRBV7-3 with TRBJ1-1; D not certain. The V gene lost 1 base and the J gene lost 8 bases, with 11 bases spanning the gap. Per germline, CDR1 SGHTA and CDR2 FQGTGA. The CDR3 loop spans 13 amino acids. As DNA, the CDR3 is TGTGCCAGCAGCTTAAGCGCTAGGCAAGAAGCTTTCTTT. This sequence encodes CASSLSARQEAFF. The full variable domain, completed using reference TRBV7-3 and TRBJ1-1, is GAGVSQTPSNKVTEKGKYVELRCDPISGHTALYWYRQSLGQGPEFLIYFQGTGAADDSGLPNDRFFAVRPEGSVSTLKIQRTERGDSAVYLCASSLSARQEAFFGQGTRLTVV.

This clone has only one observation. The chain employs TRBV19 and TRBJ2-2, with TRBD1 identical over 10 bases. CDR3 size: 15 residues. Trimming cost V 5 bases and J 4 bases; bases outside gene matches: 4. Germline V CDR1 and CDR2: LNHDA, SQIVND (reference sequence). This CDR3 reads CASSGWDRGTGELFF. In DNA, the CDR3 is TGTGCCAGTAGTGGGTGGGACAGGGGCACCGGGGAGCTGTTTTTT. Filled out from reference TRBV19 and TRBJ2-2, the complete variable domain reads DGGITQSPKYLFRKEGQNVTLSCEQNLNHDAMYWYRQDPGQGLRLIYYSQIVNDFQKGDIAEGYSVSREKKESFPLTVTSAQKNPTAFYLCASSGWDRGTGELFFGEGSRLTVL.

The rearrangement uses TRBV3-1 (or the pseudogene TRBV3-2) and TRBJ2-7; tentative D call: TRBD2 (6 bases). The germline V and J ends were trimmed by 2 bases and 3 bases, with 11 bases remaining between them. Germline V lookup: CDR1 LGHDT, CDR2 YNNKEL (reference sequence). The CDR3 loop spans 14 amino acids. CDR3 in amino acids: CASSQKGGDYEQYF. The CDR3 nucleotides are TGTGCCAGCAGCCAAAAAGGAGGGGACTACGAGCAGTACTTC.

The gene calls are TRBV7-8 and TRBJ1-2, with TRBD1 identical over 7 bases. Germline CDR1 SGHVS, CDR2 FQNEAQ. The junction had 2 bases not matched to a gene; V was cut back by 10 bases and J by 0 bases. The CDR3 sequence is 12 residues long. The DNA of the CDR3 is TGTGCCACGGGACAGTCTAACTATGGCTACACCTTC. Translated: CATGQSNYGYTF.

The rearrangement links TRBV19 to TRBJ1-4; D uncertain. CDR1 and CDR2 from the germline V gene are LNHDA and SQIVND (reference sequence). The CDR3 covers 12 residues. Trimming took off 6 bases at V and 7 bases at J, with 9 bases between the two ends. The CDR3 protein is CASSRGVEKLFF. The CDR3, as DNA: TGTGCCAGTAGCCGCGGGGTTGAAAAACTGTTTTTT.

The V gene is TRBV3-1 (or the pseudogene TRBV3-2), the J gene TRBJ2-3; D unclear. The V gene lost 4 bases and the J gene lost 5 bases, with 4 bases spanning the gap. The V gene's germline CDR1 is LGHDT and CDR2 YNNKEL (reference sequence). The CDR3 contains 11 residues. The chain's CDR3 is CASSRGDTQYF. The CDR3 DNA reads TGTGCCAGCAGCCGAGGAGATACGCAGTATTTT.

The V and J genes are TRBV7-2 and TRBJ1-5; 8 nucleotides match TRBD1. This CDR3 has 14 residues. Germline loops: CDR1 SGHTA, CDR2 FQGNSA. The trim removed 6 bases at V and 7 bases at J, leaving 8 bases unmatched. The DNA of the CDR3 is TGTGCCAGCAGTAGCAGGGGGCGCGGGCAGCCCCAGCATTTT. Its protein is CASSSRGRGQPQHF.

This clone was counted between two and nine times. The identical CDR3 is also encoded by other nucleotide sequences in the sample. This chain connects TRBV5-1 to TRBJ2-1, with 7 positions matching TRBD1. V shed 2 bases, J shed 3 bases, and the junction held 2 bases outside the gene matches. The CDR3 is 14 residues long. CDR1 and CDR2 from the germline V gene are SGHRS and YFSETQ. This chain's CDR3 is CASSLQGSYNEQFF. In DNA form, the CDR3 reads TGCGCCAGCAGCTTACAGGGGAGCTACAATGAGCAGTTCTTC.

This chain links TRBV10-2 with TRBJ2-5; perhaps TRBD1 as D (5 bases). V was clipped by 10 bases and J by 4 bases, with 13 bases between them. The germline gives CDR1 WSHSY, CDR2 SAAADI. CDR3 size: 12 residues. The CDR3 DNA is TGCGCCACCAACCAGGGTGGAGAGACCCAGTACTTC. Translating gives CATNQGGETQYF.

V usage is TRBV2 and J usage is TRBJ2-2, with 7 bases matching TRBD1. Germline trimming cut 1 base from V and 5 bases from J; bases unmatched to any gene: 13. This CDR3 region has 18 residues. Germline CDR1 is SNHLY and CDR2 is FYNNEI. The CDR3 DNA sequence: TGTGCCAGCAGTGAAGATTTCATGGGGCACAGGGGAACCGGGGAGCTGTTTTTT. Its protein is CASSEDFMGHRGTGELFF. Combining the CDR3 with reference TRBV2 and TRBJ2-2 gives the whole variable domain EPEVTQTPSHQVTQMGQEVILRCVPISNHLYFYWYRQILGQKVEFLVSFYNNEISEKSEIFDDQFSVERPDGSNFTLKIRSTKLEDSAMYFCASSEDFMGHRGTGELFFGEGSRLTVL.